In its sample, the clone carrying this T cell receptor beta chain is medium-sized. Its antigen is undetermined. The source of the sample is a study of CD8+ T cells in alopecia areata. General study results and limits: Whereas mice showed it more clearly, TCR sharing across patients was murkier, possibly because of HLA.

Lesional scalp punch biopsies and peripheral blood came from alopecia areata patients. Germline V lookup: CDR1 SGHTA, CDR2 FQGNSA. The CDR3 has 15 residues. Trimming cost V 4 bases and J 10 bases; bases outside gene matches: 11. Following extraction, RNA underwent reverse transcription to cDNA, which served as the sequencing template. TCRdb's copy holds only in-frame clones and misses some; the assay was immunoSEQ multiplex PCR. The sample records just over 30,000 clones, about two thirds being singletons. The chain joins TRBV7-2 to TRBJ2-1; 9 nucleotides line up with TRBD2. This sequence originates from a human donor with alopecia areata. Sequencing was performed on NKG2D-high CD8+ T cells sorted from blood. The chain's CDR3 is CASSSYEAGGEEQFF. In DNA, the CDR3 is TGTGCCAGCAGCTCCTATGAAGCGGGAGGAGAGGAGCAGTTCTTC.